The 6 T cell receptor beta chains below were found in one sample sequenced in a study of identical twins (TCRdb year 2016). The library came from 5' RACE. Sequencing was carried out with an Illumina HiSeq 2000. TCRdb reanalyzed the raw reads on its own, using fastp at Q25 for trimming and MiXCR for clone calling, and kept in-frame beta chains. CDR3 protein sequences are deduplicated, and each keeps its most common genes and DNA. The sample table lists 450,000 to 500,000 distinct CDR3 sequences, roughly 13% of them with a count of one. The ten largest clones capture approximately 0.9% of the sample. The sample was also reused in another study, on yellow fever vaccine responses in identical twins.

Specimen: CD4+ T cells sorted from blood. These receptors were obtained from a woman under 30 in good health.

The chain carries TRBV20-1 and TRBJ2-7; no firm D call. V dropped 1 base and J dropped 0 bases, with 19 bases sitting between them. The germline CDR1 and CDR2 sequences are DFQATT and SNEGSKA (reference sequence). There are 17 residues in the CDR3. The CDR3, as DNA: TGCAGTGCTAGAGGCGGCCTTGGGCGGCTTGACTCCTACGAGCAGTACTTC. Its protein product is CSARGGLGRLDSYEQYF.

The genes are TRBV7-2 and TRBJ1-1; 7 bases are a match to TRBD1. V was pared by 3 bases and J by 6 bases, with 7 bases of the junction left unmatched. The CDR3 contains 14 residues. Germline V lookup: CDR1 SGHTA, CDR2 FQGNSA. CDR3: CASSFRTGGAEAFF. The CDR3, as DNA: TGTGCCAGCAGCTTCCGGACAGGAGGTGCTGAAGCTTTCTTT.

The chain is built from TRBV6-1 and TRBJ2-3; D uncertain. In germline, CDR1 is MNHNS, CDR2 SASEGT. Trimming stripped 7 bases from V and 0 bases from J, with 11 bases between. CDR3 size: 14 residues. The CDR3 protein is CASKITGSTDTQYF. The CDR3 DNA is TGTGCCAGCAAAATCACGGGTAGCACAGATACGCAGTATTTT.

This clonotype has at least ten counts. The V call is TRBV3-1, the J call TRBJ2-1; 8 positions match TRBD2. CDR1 and CDR2 (germline): LGHDT, YNNKEL (reference sequence). CDR3 length equals 14 residues. Germline trimming cut 3 bases from V and 5 bases from J; bases unmatched to any gene: 3. The CDR3 nucleotides are TGTGCCAGCAGCCATAGCGGGAAGGACAATGAGCAGTTCTTC. As protein: CASSHSGKDNEQFF.

The gene calls are TRBV5-1 and TRBJ2-1, with 7 bases fitting TRBD1. The CDR3 is 16 amino acids. Germline-derived CDR1 and CDR2 are SGHRS and YFSETQ. Trimming took 4 bases from V and 6 from J; bases not matched to a gene: 13. The CDR3 bases are TGCGCCAGCAGCCGGGAAATGACAGGGACGGTCAATGAGCAGTTCTTC. This translates into CASSREMTGTVNEQFF.

The sample holds a few counts of this clonotype. The chain carries TRBV5-1 and TRBJ2-7; D perhaps matches TRBD1 (6 bases). V was trimmed by 1 base and J by 4 bases, leaving 12 bases between them. CDR1 SGHRS and CDR2 YFSETQ come from the germline V gene. The CDR3 is 14 residues long. The DNA for the CDR3 is TGCGCCAGCAGCTTGACGGGACAAAAATACGAGCAGTACTTC. Translating it yields CASSLTGQKYEQYF.